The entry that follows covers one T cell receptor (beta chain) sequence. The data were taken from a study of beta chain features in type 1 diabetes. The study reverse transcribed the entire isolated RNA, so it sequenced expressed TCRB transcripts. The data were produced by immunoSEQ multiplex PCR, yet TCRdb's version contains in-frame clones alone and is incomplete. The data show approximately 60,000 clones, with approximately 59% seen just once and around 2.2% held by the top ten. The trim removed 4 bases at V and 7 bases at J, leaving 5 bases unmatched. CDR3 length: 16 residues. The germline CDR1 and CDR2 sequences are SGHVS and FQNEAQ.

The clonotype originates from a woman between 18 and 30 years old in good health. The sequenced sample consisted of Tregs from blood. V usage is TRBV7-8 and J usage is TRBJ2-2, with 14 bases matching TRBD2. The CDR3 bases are TGTGCCAGCAGCTCGGGACTAGCGGGGGTTGTCGGGGAGCTGTTTTTT. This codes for CASSSGLAGVVGELFF.